The rows below give T cell receptor beta chains drawn from one sample of a study of shared clonotypes between healthy human individuals. The table came from immunoSEQ multiplex PCR; TCRdb's copy has only in-frame clones and leaves some out. The profile shows over 2,000,000 clones, 80% to 95% of them singletons. The sample consisted of naive CD8+ T cells from PBMCs. The receptors come from a man aged 18 to 29 in good health. Some clones in this sample may be carry-over from other donors' samples. Both conserved end residues are part of each CDR3. A D gene is named only where the DNA matches it firmly.

>TRBV29-1|TRBD2|TRBJ2-3
CSVYPKTSGRSDTQYF
TGCAGCGTCTACCCTAAGACTAGCGGGAGATCAGATACGCAGTATTTT
>TRBV5-8|.|TRBJ1-2
CASSLGVEPYGYTF
TGTGCCAGCAGCTTGGGTGTCGAACCCTATGGCTACACCTTC
>TRBV28|TRBD1|TRBJ2-2
CASSSPIGTGVTGELFF
TGTGCCAGCAGTTCACCTATCGGGACAGGGGTTACCGGGGAGCTGTTTTTT
>TRBV5-5|.|TRBJ1-2
CASSSSLGYTF
TGTGCCAGCAGCTCTTCGTTAGGCTACACCTTC
>TRBV28|TRBD1|TRBJ2-7
CASSSRTGGPHEQYF
TGTGCCAGCAGTTCCCGGACAGGGGGTCCCCACGAGCAGTACTTC
>TRBV28|.|TRBJ2-5
CASSSGGAGPQETQYF
TGTGCCAGCAGTTCAGGGGGGGCAGGGCCCCAAGAGACCCAGTACTTC
>TRBV19|.|TRBJ1-2
CASSLEEALPYGYTF
TGTGCCAGTAGTCTTGAAGAGGCGTTACCCTATGGCTACACCTTC
>TRBV27|.|TRBJ1-1
CASYAGLEAFF
TGTGCCAGCTACGCCGGGCTTGAAGCTTTCTTT
>TRBV4-1|TRBD1|TRBJ1-5
CASSHRQGSNQPQHF
TGCGCCAGCAGCCACAGACAGGGTAGCAATCAGCCCCAGCATTTT
>TRBV12-5|.|TRBJ2-1
CAARGNEQFF
TGTGCTGCTAGGGGAAATGAGCAGTTCTTC
>TRBV25-1|TRBD1|TRBJ2-7
CASSDRDRNDEQYF
TGTGCCAGCAGTGACCGGGACAGGAACGACGAGCAGTACTTC
>TRBV7-9|.|TRBJ2-3
CASSPRGVVGDTQYF
TGTGCCAGCAGCCCGCGTGGAGTTGTGGGAGATACGCAGTATTTT
>TRBV2|TRBD2|TRBJ2-7
CASSPRTSGRKGQYF
TGTGCCAGCAGTCCCAGGACTAGCGGGAGAAAAGGGCAGTACTTC
>TRBV9|TRBD2|TRBJ2-7
CASSGSGRASEQYF
TGTGCCAGCAGCGGTAGCGGGAGGGCTAGCGAGCAGTACTTC